This entry features one T cell receptor beta chain sequence. Its antigen is as yet unknown. V dropped 7 bases and J dropped 2 bases, with 15 bases sitting between them. This CDR3 region has 13 residues. CDR1 SQVTM and CDR2 ANQGSEA come from the germline V gene. The data stem from a study of PD-1 blockade in classical Hodgkin lymphoma. Overall study: Patients were administered nivolumab (3 mg/kg intravenously) every 2 weeks.

All patients relapsed after autologous stem cell transplantation, and brentuximab vedotin exposure varied. Best responses fell into complete response, partial response or progressive disease. Overall study findings and caveats: Unlike CD8+ TCR diversity, which did not rise significantly by C4D1, CD4+ TCR diversity did. At baseline, newly diagnosed patients reportedly showed less TCR diversity than healthy donors.

The repertoire was sequenced with immunoSEQ multiplex PCR; TCRdb's copy has only in-frame clones and lacks some. This table holds roughly 62,000 clones, around 88% found once. The source of this sequence is a human donor with classical Hodgkin lymphoma. J is TRBJ2-7 and V is TRBV29-1; D is perhaps TRBD1 (6 bases). Sequenced here: peripheral blood mononuclear cells (PBMCs), sampled at baseline. The CDR3 reads CSAFSRGTYEQYF. The DNA for the CDR3 is TGCAGCGCCTTCTCCAGGGGAACCTACGAGCAGTACTTC.